These T cell receptor beta chains were read from a single sample in a study of blood T cell repertoires in COVID-19. TCRdb's copy holds only in-frame clones and misses some; the assay was immunoSEQ multiplex PCR. The sample carries over 100,000 clones, about 88% recorded once. Material: peripheral blood. Every receptor here comes from a human donor in a cohort sampled during active COVID-19. The CDR3 runs from the conserved cysteine through the conserved F or W.

V	J	CDR3
TRBV9	TRBJ1-5	CASSFGTGDSNQPQHF
TRBV7-2	TRBJ2-5	CASSSRGPSGRAQYF
TRBV3-1/TRBV3-2	TRBJ1-2	CAIQGLRGQDYGYTF
TRBV28	TRBJ1-1	CASRTGAWEAFF
TRBV7-9	TRBJ2-3	CASSRGGATDTQYF
TRBV7-8	TRBJ2-7	CASSRAYEQYF
TRBV28	TRBJ1-5	CASHAGVRGRNQPQHF
TRBV6-5	TRBJ1-5	CASTKGAGYQPQHF
TRBV2	TRBJ1-6	CASSAPPGAWNSPLHF
TRBV6-5	TRBJ1-1	CASRRVSENTEAFF
TRBV27	TRBJ1-2	CASSPRGKNLLNYGYTF
TRBV12-3/TRBV12-4	TRBJ1-5	CASSSQGQPQHF
TRBV11-1	TRBJ2-7	CASSRRGTGWVEQYF
TRBV11-3	TRBJ2-1	CASSLDHRGGYNEQFF
TRBV30	TRBJ2-5	CAWSVARTGIIMETQYF
TRBV7-3	TRBJ2-7	CASSLDSGNEQYF
TRBV28	TRBJ1-1	CASSAGQGWRTEAFF
TRBV28	TRBJ1-2	CASKTGPYGYTF
TRBV7-8	TRBJ1-5	CASSLAVREYQPQHF
TRBV10-3	TRBJ1-1	CAISEFGLTEAFF
TRBV12-5	TRBJ2-1	CASGLDRNEQFF
TRBV12-3/TRBV12-4	TRBJ2-1	CAIKGQGYNEQFF
TRBV19	TRBJ2-6	CASSARATQLVDVLTF
TRBV5-1	TRBJ2-1	CASSSIAGGSNEQFF
TRBV5-4	TRBJ2-1	CASSPPGREQFF
TRBV21-1	TRBJ1-5	CASRSKRQGDQPQHF
TRBV19	TRBJ2-5	CASSIGTSGRLGQETQYF
TRBV7-2	TRBJ2-7	CASSLWGRSYEQYF
TRBV3-1/TRBV3-2	TRBJ1-1	CASSQDWGRLNTEAFF
TRBV5-1	TRBJ2-7	CASSQPAGSYEQYF
TRBV7-2	TRBJ2-1	CASSSGSYNEQFF
TRBV28	TRBJ2-3	CASSLLDTQYF
TRBV4-3	TRBJ2-7	CASSQDWASLGEQYF
TRBV15	TRBJ1-1	CATSSRQASTEAFF
TRBV7-2	TRBJ2-4	CASSSGSTKNIQYF
TRBV20-1	TRBJ2-7	CSAGHYEQYF
TRBV6-5	TRBJ2-2	CASSLADLNTGELFF
TRBV7-9	TRBJ2-7	CASSLDLLNEQYF
TRBV6-5	TRBJ1-3	CASMDTYGGNTIYF
TRBV6-5	TRBJ1-6	CASSPTANSPLHF
TRBV9	TRBJ1-2	CASSVAPSLLTGTYGYTF
TRBV28	TRBJ2-4	CASSLVYGGAKIQYF
TRBV6-2/TRBV6-3	TRBJ2-3	CASSFLLAGGPLGTDTQYF
TRBV27	TRBJ1-2	CASRRTGGYGYTF
TRBV11-3	TRBJ1-1	CASSFAGRNTEAFF
TRBV5-6	TRBJ2-2	CASSTAGVGYTGELFF
TRBV3-1/TRBV3-2	TRBJ2-1	CASSPGGSSYNEQFF
TRBV29-1	TRBJ1-1	CSVVSQGLNTEAFF
TRBV28	TRBJ1-2	CASSLRANYGYTF
TRBV11-1	TRBJ2-3	CASSRSAGGTDTQYF
TRBV24-1	TRBJ2-2	CATSDWDSRGSGELFF